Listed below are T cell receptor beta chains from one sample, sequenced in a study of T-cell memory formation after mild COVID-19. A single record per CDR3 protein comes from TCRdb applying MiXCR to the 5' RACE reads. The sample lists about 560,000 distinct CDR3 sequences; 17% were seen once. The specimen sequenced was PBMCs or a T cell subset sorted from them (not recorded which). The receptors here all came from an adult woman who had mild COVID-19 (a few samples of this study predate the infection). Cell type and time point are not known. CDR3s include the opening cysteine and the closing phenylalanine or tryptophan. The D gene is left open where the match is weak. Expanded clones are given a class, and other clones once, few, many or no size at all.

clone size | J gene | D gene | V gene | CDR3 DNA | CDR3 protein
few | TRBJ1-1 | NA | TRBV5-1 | TGCGCCAGCAGCCGACAGCCGAACACTGAAGCTTTCTTT | CASSRQPNTEAFF
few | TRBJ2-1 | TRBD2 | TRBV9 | TGTGCCAGCAGCGCCTCCGGGACTAGCCTTATGGATGAGCAGTTCTTC | CASSASGTSLMDEQFF
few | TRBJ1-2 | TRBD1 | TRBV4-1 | TGCGCCAGCAGCCAAGCGGGACAGGGTGGGAGAGGCTACACCTTC | CASSQAGQGGRGYTF
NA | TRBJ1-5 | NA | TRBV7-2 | TGTGCCAGCAGCAACAGCAATCAGCCCCAGCATTTT | CASSNSNQPQHF
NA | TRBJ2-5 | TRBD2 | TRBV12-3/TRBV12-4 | TGTGCCAGCAGTTTCGATTCCCCCCGGGAGAGCGGGGGGCAAGAGACCCAGTACTTC | CASSFDSPRESGGQETQYF
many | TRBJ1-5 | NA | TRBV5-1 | TGCGCCAGCAGCGTGGGTGACAATCAGCCCCAGCATTTT | CASSVGDNQPQHF
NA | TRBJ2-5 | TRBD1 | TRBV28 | TGTGCCAGCAGTTCCCGACAGGGGGCAACACACACAAAGACCCAGTACTTC | CASSSRQGATHTKTQYF
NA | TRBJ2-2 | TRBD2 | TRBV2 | TGTGCCAGCAAAGCGGGAGGGCCCGGGGAGCTGTTTTTT | CASKAGGPGELFF
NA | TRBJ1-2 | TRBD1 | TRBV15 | TGTGCCACCAGCAGAGGACCGGGACAGGGTGAGGGCTACACCTTC | CATSRGPGQGEGYTF
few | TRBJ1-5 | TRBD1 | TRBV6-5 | TGTGCCAGCAGGGCTAGGGGGCTAGGTAATCAGCCCCAGCATTTT | CASRARGLGNQPQHF